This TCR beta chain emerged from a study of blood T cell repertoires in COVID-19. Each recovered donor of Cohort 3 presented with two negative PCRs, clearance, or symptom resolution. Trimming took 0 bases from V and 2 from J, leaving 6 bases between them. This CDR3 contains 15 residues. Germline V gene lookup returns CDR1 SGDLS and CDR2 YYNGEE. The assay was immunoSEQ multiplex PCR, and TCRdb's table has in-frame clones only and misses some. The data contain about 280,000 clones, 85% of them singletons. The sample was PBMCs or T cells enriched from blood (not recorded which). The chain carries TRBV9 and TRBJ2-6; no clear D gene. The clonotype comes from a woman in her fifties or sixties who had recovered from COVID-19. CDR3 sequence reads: CASSVELTGANVLTF. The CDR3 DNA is TGTGCCAGCAGCGTAGAGCTGACTGGGGCCAACGTCCTGACTTTC.